One sample yielded the 20 T cell receptor beta chains listed below, sequenced in a study of blood T cell repertoires in COVID-19. Clones were sequenced by immunoSEQ multiplex PCR, and TCRdb holds only the in-frame ones, with some missing. The sample holds some 130,000 clones, about four fifths seen once. Sample: peripheral blood. The receptors here all came from a woman in her 30s who had recovered from COVID-19.

In the case of this clone: The junction does not match germline at one end; this may be a read error. The V gene is TRBV24-1, the J gene TRBJ2-3; 9 bases fit TRBD1. The CDR3 contains 9 residues. Germline assignment: CDR1 KGHDR and CDR2 SFDVKD. CDR3 in DNA: TGTGCCATCCGGGACAGGGATTTTTTT. This sequence encodes CAIRDRDFF.

This clone occurred a few times. V gene TRBV10-1 combines with J gene TRBJ2-6; a possible D gene is TRBD1 (5 bases). Looked up from germline, CDR1 is WNHNN and CDR2 is SYGVQD (reference sequence). Trimming took 3 bases from V and 3 from J, leaving 21 bases between them. CDR3 length: 19 amino acids. The CDR3 region has the DNA TGCGCCAGCAGTGACCATCCTCGCAGGGATTTCTGTGGGGCCAACGTCCTGACTTTC. Its translation: CASSDHPRRDFCGANVLTF.

The CDR3 region has the DNA TGTGCCAGCAGCTTTACCGGGACTAGCGGCTACGAGCAGTACTTC. Protein product: CASSFTGTSGYEQYF. The chain employs TRBV5-4 and TRBJ2-7, with 11 bases lining up with TRBD2. Germline CDR1 SGHNT, CDR2 YYREEE (reference sequence). The CDR3 runs 15 residues. V dropped 2 bases and J dropped 3; count of bases not matched to a gene: 4.

This clone came up once. V is TRBV5-1 and J is TRBJ2-5, with D possibly matching TRBD2 (6 bases). Germline V gene sequence: CDR1 SGHRS, CDR2 YFSETQ. The CDR3 is 16 amino acids. The V end lost 2 bases, the J end lost 7 bases, and 21 bases lay between the germline ends. CDR3 in DNA: TGCGCCAGCAGCTTTGGCCGGGGAGCGGGCCTCGGGACCCAGTACTTC. Protein: CASSFGRGAGLGTQYF.

V is TRBV5-1 and J is TRBJ2-5; 10 nucleotides agree with TRBD2. The CDR3 is 15 amino acids. The germline V gene encodes CDR1 SGHRS and CDR2 YFSETQ. V shed 3 bases, J shed 5 bases, and the junction held 7 bases outside the gene matches. Here the CDR3 DNA reads TGCGCCAGCAGCTCGGGCGTAGCGGGGGGTGAGACCCAGTACTTC. It codes for CASSSGVAGGETQYF.

The CDR3 spells CASSLVNVAGGRATYNEQFF. The CDR3 coding sequence is TGTGCCAGCAGTTTAGTCAATGTAGCGGGGGGACGCGCAACCTACAATGAGCAGTTCTTC. V is TRBV27 and J is TRBJ2-1; TRBD2 matches at 10 bases. After removal of 2 bases from V and 2 bases from J, the junction contained 15 bases not matched to a gene. This CDR3 contains 20 residues. The germline V gene has CDR1 MNHEY and CDR2 SMNVEV (reference sequence).

The CDR3 sequence: CASTRGGLEDTDTQYF. The CDR3 DNA follows: TGTGCCAGCACGCGGGGGGGCCTTGAAGACACAGATACGCAGTATTTT. The J gene is TRBJ2-3, the V gene TRBV13, with TRBD2 identical over 9 bases. The V gene end was trimmed by 7 bases and the J gene end by 2 bases; junction bases not matched to a gene: 10. This CDR3 region has 16 residues. CDR1 and CDR2 from the germline V gene are PRHDT and FYEKMQ (reference sequence).

The rearrangement links TRBV4-2 to TRBJ1-4; possible D gene TRBD1, 6 bases. Germline V gives CDR1 LGHNA, CDR2 YNFKEQ. The CDR3 is 15 amino acids. The V gene lost 7 bases and the J gene lost 4 bases, with 16 bases spanning the gap. The DNA of the CDR3 is TGTGCCAGCAACCCTCACAGGGACCTTAATGAAAAACTGTTTTTT. Protein: CASNPHRDLNEKLFF.

The chain employs TRBV3-1 (or the pseudogene TRBV3-2) and TRBJ1-2, with 9 bases aligning to TRBD1. Trimming removed 0 bases from V and 2 bases from J; junction bases left unmatched: 4. Germline V gene data show CDR1 as LGHDT and CDR2 as YNNKEL (reference sequence). The CDR3 sequence is 16 residues long. The CDR3 sequence is CASSQDRDRANYGYTF. CDR3 nucleotide sequence: TGTGCCAGCAGCCAAGACCGGGACAGGGCGAACTATGGCTACACCTTC.

To note about this clone: This may stem from a read error, because a much larger clone lies one nucleotide away. The V gene is TRBV10-1, the J gene TRBJ1-1; the D gene is possibly TRBD1 (5 bases). This CDR3 is 13 amino acids long. V dropped 2 bases and J dropped 1 base, with 5 bases sitting between them. CDR1 is WNHNN, CDR2 SYGVQD, per germline (reference sequence). CDR3 coding DNA: TGCGCCAGCAGTGAGGGGGCGAACACTGAAGCTTTCTTT. Amino acids: CASSEGANTEAFF.

V gene TRBV14 combines with J gene TRBJ2-5, with TRBD1 matching 9 bases. The V gene end was trimmed by 3 bases and the J gene end by 13 bases; junction bases not matched to a gene: 9. The CDR3 loop spans 13 amino acids. Germline V CDR1 and CDR2: SGHDN, FVKESK. CDR3 region: CASSHFNRGRGYF. CDR3 sequence (DNA): TGTGCCAGCAGCCATTTTAACAGGGGGCGAGGGTACTTC.

The chain employs TRBV25-1 and TRBJ2-2, with TRBD1 identical over 9 bases. After removal of 5 bases from V and 5 bases from J, the junction contained 6 bases not matched to a gene. Germline V gene lookup returns CDR1 MGHDK and CDR2 SYGVNS. The length of the CDR3 is 15 residues. The chain's CDR3 is CASSTGQGPTGELFF. The DNA for the CDR3 is TGTGCCAGCAGTACCGGACAGGGGCCGACCGGGGAGCTGTTTTTT.

This clone has a handful of counts. This chain connects TRBV6-5 to TRBJ2-7, with 8 bases identical to TRBD1. The germline gives CDR1 MNHEY, CDR2 SVGAGI. The CDR3 has 15 amino acids. V lost 0 bases, J lost 7 bases, and 8 bases stayed unmatched. The CDR3 nucleotides are TGTGCCAGCAGTTACTCCGGACAGGGAGTAGATGAGCAGTACTTC. Its protein product is CASSYSGQGVDEQYF.

This rearrangement joins TRBV6-4 to TRBJ1-1, with unresolved D. This CDR3 has 14 residues. Looked up from germline, CDR1 is MRHNA and CDR2 is SNTAGT. V lost 6 bases to trimming and J lost 2 bases, with 13 bases between them. The CDR3 is CASSPNNYNTEAFF. The CDR3 coding sequence is TGTGCCAGCAGCCCGAACAATTATAACACTGAAGCTTTCTTT.

J is TRBJ1-1 and V is TRBV14, with D possibly TRBD1 on 6 matching bases. This CDR3 region has 14 residues. Trimming pared 0 bases from V and 3 bases from J, leaving 8 bases between. Germline V gene data show CDR1 as SGHDN and CDR2 as FVKESK. CDR3 region: CASSQDPGDTEAFF. The DNA for the CDR3 is TGTGCCAGCAGCCAAGATCCAGGGGACACTGAAGCTTTCTTT.

The chain employs TRBV5-1 and TRBJ1-5; D is undetermined. Germline loops: CDR1 SGHRS, CDR2 YFSETQ. Trimming took 0 bases from V and 3 from J, leaving 10 bases between them. This CDR3 region has 15 residues. CDR3 loop: CASSLAGRDNQPQHF. For the CDR3, the DNA is TGCGCCAGCAGCTTGGCTGGGAGGGACAATCAGCCCCAGCATTTT.

This chain connects TRBV7-6 to TRBJ2-5; TRBD2 might be the D (6 bases). The CDR3 consists of 15 residues. V was trimmed by 3 bases and J by 1 base, leaving 12 bases between them. The germline CDR1 and CDR2 sequences are SGHVS and FNYEAQ. The DNA of the CDR3 is TGTGCCAGCAGCTTTCGCGGGACGAGCCAAGAGACCCAGTACTTC. Amino acid sequence: CASSFRGTSQETQYF.

The chain employs TRBV19 and TRBJ2-3, with TRBD1 matching 7 bases. The CDR3 contains 15 residues. V shed 6 bases and J 5 bases; nucleotides not matched to a gene: 11. Germline CDR1 LNHDA, CDR2 SQIVND (reference sequence). The chain's CDR3 is CASSSDRAGGDTQYF. The DNA of the CDR3 is TGTGCCAGTAGCAGCGACAGGGCGGGCGGAGATACGCAGTATTTT.

The chain joins TRBV7-9 to TRBJ1-1; perhaps TRBD1 as D (6 bases). CDR1 is SEHNR and CDR2 is FQNEAQ in the germline V gene (reference sequence). The CDR3 covers 15 residues. With 4 bases removed from V and 0 bases from J, the gap between germline ends came to 12 bases. The CDR3 DNA reads TGTGCCAGCAGCTCAGGGGCGGCCATGAACACTGAAGCTTTCTTT. It yields the protein CASSSGAAMNTEAFF.

About this clone itself: Mismatch with germline at one junction end may stem from a read error. The chain has TRBV7-7 and TRBJ2-3, with TRBD2 identical over 13 bases. Looked up from germline, CDR1 is SSHAT and CDR2 is FNYEAQ (reference sequence). The CDR3 runs 16 residues. CDR3: CASSPGLAGATDTQYF. CDR3 nucleotides: TGTGCTAGCAGCCCTGGACTAGCGGGGGCAACAGATACGCAGTATTTT.